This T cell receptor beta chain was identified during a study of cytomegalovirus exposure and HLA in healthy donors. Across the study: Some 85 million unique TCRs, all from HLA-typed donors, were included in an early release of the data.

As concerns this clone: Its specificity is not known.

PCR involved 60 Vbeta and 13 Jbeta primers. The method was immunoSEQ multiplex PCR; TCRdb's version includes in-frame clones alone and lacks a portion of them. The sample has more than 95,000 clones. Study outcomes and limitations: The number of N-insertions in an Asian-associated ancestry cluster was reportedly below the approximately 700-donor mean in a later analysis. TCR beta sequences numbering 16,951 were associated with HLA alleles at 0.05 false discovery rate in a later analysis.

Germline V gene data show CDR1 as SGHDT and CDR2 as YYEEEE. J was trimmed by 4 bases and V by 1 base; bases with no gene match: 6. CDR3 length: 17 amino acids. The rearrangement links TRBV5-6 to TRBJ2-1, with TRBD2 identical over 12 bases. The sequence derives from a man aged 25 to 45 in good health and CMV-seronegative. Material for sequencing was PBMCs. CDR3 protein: CASSLRWLAGGYNEQFF. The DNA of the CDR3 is TGTGCCAGCAGCTTGCGGTGGCTAGCGGGAGGGTACAATGAGCAGTTCTTC.